This TCR beta chain derives from a study of blood T cell repertoires in COVID-19. Looking at the study overall: Acute-phase and convalescent COVID-19 samples originated in the United States, Italy and Spain. T cells, B-cell-depleted T cells, or PBMCs supplied cDNA or gDNA.

V was clipped by 5 bases and J by 4 bases; unmatched bases: 5. Germline V gene data show CDR1 as SGHAT and CDR2 as FQNNGV. This CDR3 comprises 14 residues. Sequenced by immunoSEQ multiplex PCR; TCRdb stores in-frame clones only, minus some. The sample holds 340,000 or so clones, around 90% seen once. The sequence was collected from a man aged 45-65 years with active or convalescent COVID-19. Sequenced material: peripheral blood. The chain combines TRBV11-2 with TRBJ1-2; 9 nucleotides align to TRBD1. DNA for the CDR3: TGTGCCAGCAGCCCGATACAGGGGGCCTATGGCTACACCTTC. The encoded protein is CASSPIQGAYGYTF.